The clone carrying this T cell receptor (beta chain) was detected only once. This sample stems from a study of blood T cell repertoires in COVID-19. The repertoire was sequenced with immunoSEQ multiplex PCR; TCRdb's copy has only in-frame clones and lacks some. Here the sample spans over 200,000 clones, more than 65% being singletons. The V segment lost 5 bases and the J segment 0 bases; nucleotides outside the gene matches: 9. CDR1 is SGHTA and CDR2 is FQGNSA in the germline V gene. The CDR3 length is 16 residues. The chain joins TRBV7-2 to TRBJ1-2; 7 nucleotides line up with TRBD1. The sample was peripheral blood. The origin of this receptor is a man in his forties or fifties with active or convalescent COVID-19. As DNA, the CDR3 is TGTGCCAGCAGCCCCGCCGGGACAGACACTAACTATGGCTACACCTTC. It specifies CASSPAGTDTNYGYTF.